This TCR beta chain came from a study of HIV-infected children after antiretroviral therapy interruption. Study-wide context: Interruption-arm sampling covered weeks 0, 12, interruption end (24 or 48), and about 3 years post-study. Weeks 0, 48 and 150 were sampled under continuous treatment.

Regarding treatment: PENTA 11 planned treatment interruption arm or continuous ART arm. At least 5 million viable PBMCs were required per cryopreserved sample. Study outcomes and limitations: After treatment interruption started, naive CD4+ CDR3 overlap across time points dropped.

This clonotype was found many times. Its antigen remains unknown. A 3' RACE protocol on RNA, with unique molecular identifiers, produced the TCR library. MiXCR, run by TCRdb on the 3' RACE reads, gives a single entry per CDR3 protein. This sample has 35,000 to 50,000 distinct CDR3 sequences; approximately 7% occur once, and the top ten carry about 0.91%. CDR3 length: 15 residues. V lost 6 bases and J lost 5, with 16 bases in between. The receptor's source is a pool of human donors with HIV. The material was CD45RA+ CD4+ T cells from PBMCs, pooled from several time points, obtained from a donor given antiretroviral therapy, either interrupted or continuous. Indicated subset: naive CD4+ CD45RA+ CD45RO- T cells. V is TRBV12-3 or TRBV12-4 and J is TRBJ1-4, with no clear D. CDR3 residues: CASSLGGPRNEKLFF. CDR3 in DNA: TGTGCCAGCAGCCTGGGTGGGCCTCGGAATGAAAAACTGTTTTTT.